The text below deals with one T cell receptor beta chain. This sample was taken from a study of blood T cell repertoires in COVID-19. In the study overall: PBMCs, B-cell-depleted T cells, or T cells provided the cDNA or gDNA that made up the material.

Authors' methods: Amplifying reference gene primers gave estimates of nucleated cell counts. Only in-frame clones appear in the TCRdb table, and some are missing; sequencing was by immunoSEQ multiplex PCR. The V and J calls and clone size come from that table; D and trimming were worked out from the DNA. The table lists around 260,000 clones, approximately 87% of them singletons, with roughly 4.6% in the top ten. The V gene end was trimmed by 4 bases and the J gene end by 10 bases; junction bases not matched to a gene: 4. The CDR3 has 13 residues. Germline V CDR1 and CDR2: SGHAT, FQNNGV. The receptor's source is a man in his 60s who had recovered from COVID-19. Sequenced sample: peripheral blood. This sequence joins TRBV11-2 and TRBJ2-7; 13 nucleotides align to TRBD2. The CDR3 coding sequence is TGTGCCAGCAGCTCAGGACTAGCGGGGGCTCAGTACTTC. The encoded protein is CASSSGLAGAQYF.